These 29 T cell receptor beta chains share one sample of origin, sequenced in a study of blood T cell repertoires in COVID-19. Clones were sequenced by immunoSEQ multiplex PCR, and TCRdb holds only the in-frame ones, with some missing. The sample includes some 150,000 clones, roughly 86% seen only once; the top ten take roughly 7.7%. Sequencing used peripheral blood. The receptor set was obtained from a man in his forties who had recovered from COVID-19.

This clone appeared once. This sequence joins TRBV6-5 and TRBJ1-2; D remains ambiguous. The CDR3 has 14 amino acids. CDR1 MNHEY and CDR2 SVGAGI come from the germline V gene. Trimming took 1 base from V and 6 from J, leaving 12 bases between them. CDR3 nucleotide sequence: TGTGCCAGCAGTTACTTGGCGCGGCTTGATGGCTACACCTTC. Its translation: CASSYLARLDGYTF.

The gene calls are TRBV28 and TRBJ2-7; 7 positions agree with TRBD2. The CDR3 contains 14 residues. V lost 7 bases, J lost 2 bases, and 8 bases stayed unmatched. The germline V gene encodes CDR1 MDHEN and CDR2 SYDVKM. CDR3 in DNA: TGTGCCAGCACTATGGCGCGGGGGACCTACGAGCAGTACTTC. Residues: CASTMARGTYEQYF.

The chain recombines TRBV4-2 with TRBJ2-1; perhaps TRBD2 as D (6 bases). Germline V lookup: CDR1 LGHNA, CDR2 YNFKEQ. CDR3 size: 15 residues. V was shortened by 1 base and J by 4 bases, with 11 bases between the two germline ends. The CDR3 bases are TGTGCCAGCAGCCAAGTCATAGCGGAGTACAATGAGCAGTTCTTC. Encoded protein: CASSQVIAEYNEQFF.

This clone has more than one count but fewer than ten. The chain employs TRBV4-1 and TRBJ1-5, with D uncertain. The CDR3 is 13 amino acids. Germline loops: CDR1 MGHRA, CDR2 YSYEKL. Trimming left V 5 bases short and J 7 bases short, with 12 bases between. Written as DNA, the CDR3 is TGCGCCAGCAGCTCTCGGGTACGCCAGCCCCAGCATTTT. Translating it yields CASSSRVRQPQHF.

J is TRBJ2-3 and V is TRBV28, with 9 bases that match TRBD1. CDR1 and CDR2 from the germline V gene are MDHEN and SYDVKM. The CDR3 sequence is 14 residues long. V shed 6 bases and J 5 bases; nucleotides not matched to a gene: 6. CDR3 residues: CASSGDRELDTQYF. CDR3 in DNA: TGTGCCAGCAGCGGGGACAGGGAGCTAGATACGCAGTATTTT.

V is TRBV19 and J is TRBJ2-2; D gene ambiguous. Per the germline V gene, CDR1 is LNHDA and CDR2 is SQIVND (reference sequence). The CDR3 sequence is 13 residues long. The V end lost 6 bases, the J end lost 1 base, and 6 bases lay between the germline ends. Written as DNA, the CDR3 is TGTGCCAGTAGCAACAGGAACACCGGGGAGCTGTTTTTT. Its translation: CASSNRNTGELFF.

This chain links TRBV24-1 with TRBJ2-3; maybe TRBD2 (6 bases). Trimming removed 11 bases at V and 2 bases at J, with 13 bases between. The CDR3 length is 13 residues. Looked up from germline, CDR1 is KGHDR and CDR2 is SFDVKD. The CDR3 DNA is TGTGCCATCGGACTACCCACCACAGATACGCAGTATTTT. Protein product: CAIGLPTTDTQYF.

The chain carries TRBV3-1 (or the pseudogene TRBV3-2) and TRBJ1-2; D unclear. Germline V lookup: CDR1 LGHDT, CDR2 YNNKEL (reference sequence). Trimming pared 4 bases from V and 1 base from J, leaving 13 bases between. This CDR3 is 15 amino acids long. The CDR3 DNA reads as TGTGCCAGCAGCCTTAGTCTAACCAATAACTATGGCTACACCTTC. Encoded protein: CASSLSLTNNYGYTF.

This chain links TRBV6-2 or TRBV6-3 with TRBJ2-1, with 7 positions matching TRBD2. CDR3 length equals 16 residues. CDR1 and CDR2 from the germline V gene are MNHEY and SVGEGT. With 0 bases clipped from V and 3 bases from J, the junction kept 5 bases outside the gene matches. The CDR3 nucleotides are TGTGCCAGCAGTTACTCCCACGGGGGGAACTACAATGAGCAGTTCTTC. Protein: CASSYSHGGNYNEQFF.

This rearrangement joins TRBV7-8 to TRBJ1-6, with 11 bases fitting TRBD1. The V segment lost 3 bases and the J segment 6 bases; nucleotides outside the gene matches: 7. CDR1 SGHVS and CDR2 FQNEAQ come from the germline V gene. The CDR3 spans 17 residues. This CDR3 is CASSLGTGGNPNSPLHF. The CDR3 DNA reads TGTGCCAGCAGCTTGGGGACAGGGGGGAACCCTAATTCACCCCTCCACTTT.

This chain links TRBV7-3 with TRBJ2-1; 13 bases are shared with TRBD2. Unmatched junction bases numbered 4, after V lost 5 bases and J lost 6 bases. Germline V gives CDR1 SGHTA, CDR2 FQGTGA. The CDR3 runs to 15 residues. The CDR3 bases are TGTGCCAGCAGCATACTAGCGGGAGGGCTCAATGAGCAGTTCTTC. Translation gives CASSILAGGLNEQFF.

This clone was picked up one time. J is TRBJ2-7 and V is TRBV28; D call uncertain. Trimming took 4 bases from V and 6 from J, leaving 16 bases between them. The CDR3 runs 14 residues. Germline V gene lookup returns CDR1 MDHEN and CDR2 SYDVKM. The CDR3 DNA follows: TGTGCCAGCAGTTATAGCAGAGATGGAGTCGAGCAGTACTTC. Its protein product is CASSYSRDGVEQYF.

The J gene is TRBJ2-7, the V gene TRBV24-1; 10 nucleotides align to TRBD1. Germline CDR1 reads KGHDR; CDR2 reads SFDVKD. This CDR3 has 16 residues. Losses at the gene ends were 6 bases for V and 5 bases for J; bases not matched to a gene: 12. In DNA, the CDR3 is TGTGCCACCAGTAGGCCGGGGACAGGGGCTTTTAACGAGCAGTACTTC. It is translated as CATSRPGTGAFNEQYF.

Written as DNA, the CDR3 is TGTGCCAGCAGCTTACAGGCTAGTGGGGGGGCCTACAATGAGCAGTTCTTC. This encodes CASSLQASGGAYNEQFF. V and J are TRBV7-2 and TRBJ2-1; 7 bases map to TRBD2. Germline V gene sequence: CDR1 SGHTA, CDR2 FQGNSA. CDR3 length equals 17 residues. The V segment lost 2 bases and the J segment 2 bases; nucleotides outside the gene matches: 9. The full variable domain, completed using reference TRBV7-2 and TRBJ2-1, is GAGVSQSPSNKVTEKGKDVELRCDPISGHTALYWYRQSLGQGLEFLIYFQGNSAPDKSGLPSDRFSAERTGGSVSTLTIQRTQQEDSAVYLCASSLQASGGAYNEQFFGPGTRLTVL.

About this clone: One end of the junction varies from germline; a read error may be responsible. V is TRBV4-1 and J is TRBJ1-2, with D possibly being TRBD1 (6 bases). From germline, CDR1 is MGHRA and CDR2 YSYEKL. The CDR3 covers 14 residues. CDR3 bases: TGCGTCAGCAGCCAAGGAGAAGGGGGTACTGGCTACACCTTC. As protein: CVSSQGEGGTGYTF.

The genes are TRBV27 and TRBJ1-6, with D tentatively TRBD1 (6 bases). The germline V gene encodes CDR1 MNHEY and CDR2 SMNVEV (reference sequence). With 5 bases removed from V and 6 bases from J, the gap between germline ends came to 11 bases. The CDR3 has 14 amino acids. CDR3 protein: CASSPGGGNSPLHF. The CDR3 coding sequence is TGTGCCAGCAGTCCGGGGGGCGGTAATTCACCCCTCCACTTT.

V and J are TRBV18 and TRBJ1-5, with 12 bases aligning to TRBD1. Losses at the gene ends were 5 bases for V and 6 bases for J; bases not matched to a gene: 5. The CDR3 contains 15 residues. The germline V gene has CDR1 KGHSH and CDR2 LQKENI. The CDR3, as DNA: TGTGCCAGCTCAGCCGGGACAGGGGGCTTTCAGCCCCAGCATTTT. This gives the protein CASSAGTGGFQPQHF.

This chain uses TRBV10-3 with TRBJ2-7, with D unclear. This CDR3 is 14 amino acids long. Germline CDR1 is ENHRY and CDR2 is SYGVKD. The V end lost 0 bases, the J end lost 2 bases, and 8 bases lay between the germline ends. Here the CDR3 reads CAISESKSAYEQYF. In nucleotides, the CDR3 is TGTGCCATCAGTGAGTCGAAGTCAGCCTACGAGCAGTACTTC.

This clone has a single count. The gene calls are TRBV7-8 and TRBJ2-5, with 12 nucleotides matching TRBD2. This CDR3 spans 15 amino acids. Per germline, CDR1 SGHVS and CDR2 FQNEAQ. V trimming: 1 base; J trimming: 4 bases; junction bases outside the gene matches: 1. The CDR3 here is CASSLGTSGTETQYF. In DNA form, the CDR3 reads TGTGCCAGCAGCTTAGGGACTAGCGGGACAGAGACCCAGTACTTC.

The CDR3 spells CASGGFNEQFF. CDR3 nucleotide sequence: TGTGCCAGTGGAGGGTTCAATGAGCAGTTCTTC. This chain links TRBV12-3 or TRBV12-4 with TRBJ2-1; D perhaps matches TRBD2 (6 bases). The V gene lost 9 bases and the J gene lost 6 bases, with 9 bases spanning the gap. The CDR3 contains 11 residues.

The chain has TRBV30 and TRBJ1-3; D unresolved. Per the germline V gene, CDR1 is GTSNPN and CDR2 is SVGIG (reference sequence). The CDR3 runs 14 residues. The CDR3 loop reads CAGVQPSSGNTIYF. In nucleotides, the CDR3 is TGTGCTGGAGTGCAACCGAGCTCTGGAAACACCATATATTTT.

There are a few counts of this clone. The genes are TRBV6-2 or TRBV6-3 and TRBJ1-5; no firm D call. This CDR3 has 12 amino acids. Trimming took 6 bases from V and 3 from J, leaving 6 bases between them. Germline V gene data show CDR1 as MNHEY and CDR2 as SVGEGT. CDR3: CASSPANQPQHF. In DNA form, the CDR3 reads TGTGCCAGCAGCCCAGCCAATCAGCCCCAGCATTTT.

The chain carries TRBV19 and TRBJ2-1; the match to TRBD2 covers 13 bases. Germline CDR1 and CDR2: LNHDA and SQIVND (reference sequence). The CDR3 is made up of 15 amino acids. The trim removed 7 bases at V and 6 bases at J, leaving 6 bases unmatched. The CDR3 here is CASIELAGGSNEQFF. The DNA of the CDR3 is TGTGCCAGTATCGAACTAGCGGGAGGGAGCAATGAGCAGTTCTTC.

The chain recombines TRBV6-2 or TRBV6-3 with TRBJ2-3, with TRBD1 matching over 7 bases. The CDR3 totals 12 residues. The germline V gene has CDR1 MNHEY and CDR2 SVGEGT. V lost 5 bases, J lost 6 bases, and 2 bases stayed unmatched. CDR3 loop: CASSLQGDTQYF. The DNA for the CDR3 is TGTGCCAGCAGTCTACAGGGGGATACGCAGTATTTT.

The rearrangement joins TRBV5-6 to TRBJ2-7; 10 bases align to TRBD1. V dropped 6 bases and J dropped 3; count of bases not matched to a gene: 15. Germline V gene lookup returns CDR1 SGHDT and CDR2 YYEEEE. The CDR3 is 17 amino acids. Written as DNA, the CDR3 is TGTGCCAGCACCCACCGCTTCCTTGGGACAGGGGACTACGAGCAGTACTTC. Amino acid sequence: CASTHRFLGTGDYEQYF.

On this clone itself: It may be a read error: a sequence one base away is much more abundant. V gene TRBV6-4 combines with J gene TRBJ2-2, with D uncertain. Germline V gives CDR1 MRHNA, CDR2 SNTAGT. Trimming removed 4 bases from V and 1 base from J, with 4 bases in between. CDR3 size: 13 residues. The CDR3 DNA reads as TGTGCCAGCAGTGCGGGGAACACCGGGGAGCTGTTTTTT. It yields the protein CASSAGNTGELFF.

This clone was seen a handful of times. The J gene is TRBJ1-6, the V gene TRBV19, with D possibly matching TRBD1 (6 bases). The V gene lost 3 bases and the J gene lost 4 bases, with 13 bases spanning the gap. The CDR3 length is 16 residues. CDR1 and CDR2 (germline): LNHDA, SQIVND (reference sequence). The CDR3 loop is CASSIPDRTYNSPLHF. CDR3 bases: TGTGCCAGTAGTATCCCCGACAGGACGTATAATTCACCCCTCCACTTT.

The CDR3: CAISEGQGAEQYF. The CDR3 region has the DNA TGTGCCATCAGTGAGGGACAGGGGGCCGAGCAGTACTTC. This chain uses TRBV10-3 with TRBJ2-7, with 11 bases aligning to TRBD1. This CDR3 region has 13 residues. Unmatched junction bases numbered 0, after V lost 2 bases and J lost 6 bases. The germline gives CDR1 ENHRY, CDR2 SYGVKD.

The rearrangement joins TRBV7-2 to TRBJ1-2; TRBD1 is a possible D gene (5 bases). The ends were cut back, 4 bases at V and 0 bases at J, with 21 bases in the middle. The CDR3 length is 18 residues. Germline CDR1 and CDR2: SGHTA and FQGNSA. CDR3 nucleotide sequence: TGTGCCAGCAGCTCTGAACAGGACACGACGTTTACTAACTATGGCTACACCTTC. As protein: CASSSEQDTTFTNYGYTF.